This T cell receptor beta chain appears in the sequencing data of a study of blood T cell repertoires in COVID-19. The wider study: Collection of acute and convalescent COVID-19 samples took place in the United States, Italy and Spain. The cDNA or gDNA used as material had been derived from T cells, B-cell-depleted T cells, or PBMCs.

The assay was immunoSEQ multiplex PCR, and TCRdb's table has in-frame clones only and misses some. Of about 56,000 clones in the sample, about 88% were seen once. V shed 5 bases, J shed 1 base, and the junction held 5 bases outside the gene matches. The CDR3 runs to 15 residues. Germline lookup yields CDR1 LGHDT and CDR2 YNNKEL (reference sequence). While infection was still active, Seattle patients were enrolled and then followed longitudinally. This receptor was identified in an older woman with COVID-19, enrolled during active disease. The rearrangement joins TRBV3-1 (or the pseudogene TRBV3-2) to TRBJ1-1, with TRBD1 identical over 9 bases. Sequencing was performed on peripheral blood. CDR3 sequence (DNA): TGTGCCAGCAGCTATACAGGGGGCGGGAACACTGAAGCTTTCTTT. Translation: CASSYTGGGNTEAFF.